The T cell receptor beta chain described here comes from a study of PD-1 blockade in classical Hodgkin lymphoma. Only in-frame clones appear in the TCRdb table, and some are missing; sequencing was by immunoSEQ multiplex PCR. The sample records some 34,000 clones, 65% to 80% being singletons. Noted time point: cycle 4 day 1 (C4D1), after 5 to 7 weeks of nivolumab. Relapses following autologous stem cell transplantation were seen in all patients, with brentuximab vedotin exposure varying. This clone was detected only once. The antigen remains undetermined. Trimming removed 5 bases at V and 4 bases at J, with 6 bases between. Germline CDR1 and CDR2: MDHEN and SYDVKM. CDR3 length equals 12 residues. Findings and limits, study-wide: Newly diagnosed patients were said to have less baseline TCR diversity than healthy donors did.

The material was peripheral blood mononuclear cells (PBMCs), obtained before the fourth cycle of nivolumab. The receptor's source is a human donor with classical Hodgkin lymphoma. The chain employs TRBV28 and TRBJ2-1; D uncertain. CDR3 DNA sequence: TGTGCCAGCAGTCTGACGTACAATGAGCAGTTCTTC. The encoded protein is CASSLTYNEQFF.